The 28 T cell receptor beta chains below all came from one sample that was sequenced in a study of cytomegalovirus exposure and HLA in healthy donors. Sequencing used immunoSEQ multiplex PCR; TCRdb keeps in-frame clones, though not all of them. The data contain fewer than 200,000 clones, around 86% of them seen just once; the ten biggest clones take up around 7.2%. Sequences were obtained from PBMCs. All receptors come from a man aged 25 to 45 in good health and CMV-seropositive.

J is TRBJ1-5 and V is TRBV4-3; D perhaps matches TRBD1 (6 bases). V shed 3 bases and J shed 7 bases, with 16 bases lying between them. The CDR3 has 15 amino acids. Germline-derived CDR1 and CDR2 are LGHNA and YSLEER. For the CDR3, the DNA is TGCGCCAGCAGCCATTCAAGGGGGGTCAGGCAGCCCCAGCATTTT. As protein: CASSHSRGVRQPQHF.

J is TRBJ2-1 and V is TRBV27, with TRBD2 matching 10 bases. Germline CDR1 reads MNHEY; CDR2 reads SMNVEV (reference sequence). The CDR3 is made up of 16 amino acids. V shed 3 bases, J shed 9 bases, and the junction held 11 bases outside the gene matches. For the CDR3, the DNA is TGTGCCAGCAGTTTCCTAGGACTAGCGGACTTAGGTGAGCAGTTCTTC. Its translation is CASSFLGLADLGEQFF.

The chain has TRBV28 and TRBJ1-5; 8 nucleotides align to TRBD1. Trimming cost V 2 bases and J 0 bases; bases outside gene matches: 6. Looked up from germline, CDR1 is MDHEN and CDR2 is SYDVKM. The CDR3 covers 17 residues. In nucleotides, the CDR3 is TGTGCCAGCAGTTTACCGACAGGGGCAGGTAGCAATCAGCCCCAGCATTTT. Residues: CASSLPTGAGSNQPQHF.

The chain recombines TRBV27 with TRBJ2-3; 8 bases match TRBD1. Germline lookup yields CDR1 MNHEY and CDR2 SMNVEV (reference sequence). J gave up 7 bases and V 2 bases, and 11 bases lay outside the gene matches. CDR3 length: 16 residues. The chain's CDR3 is CASSLLVGRGLNTQYF. CDR3 nucleotides: TGTGCCAGCAGTTTACTCGTTGGCAGGGGGCTGAATACGCAGTATTTT.

The J gene is TRBJ1-5, the V gene TRBV4-1; TRBD1 is a possible D gene (5 bases). The ends were cut back, 0 bases at V and 5 bases at J, with 11 bases in the middle. In germline, CDR1 is MGHRA, CDR2 YSYEKL. The CDR3 is 15 amino acids. The CDR3 loop reads CASSQERDRYQPQHF. DNA for the CDR3: TGCGCCAGCAGCCAAGAACGGGACCGGTATCAGCCCCAGCATTTT.

J is TRBJ2-3 and V is TRBV18; perhaps TRBD2 as D (5 bases). The V and J ends lost 3 bases and 6 bases respectively, with 19 bases between them. The germline V gene encodes CDR1 KGHSH and CDR2 LQKENI. This CDR3 is built from 16 residues. The CDR3 here is CASSPWQSGSGDTQYF. In DNA form, the CDR3 reads TGTGCCAGCTCACCTTGGCAAAGCGGTTCGGGCGATACGCAGTATTTT.

CDR3 DNA sequence: TGTGCCAGCAGCGTAGGTTCAGGGTGGGAGACCCAGTACTTC. Translation: CASSVGSGWETQYF. The genes are TRBV9 and TRBJ2-5, with a weak D call TRBD1 (5 bases). The CDR3 totals 14 residues. The V end lost 0 bases, the J end lost 5 bases, and 11 bases lay between the germline ends. CDR1 is SGDLS, CDR2 YYNGEE, per germline.

This rearrangement joins TRBV6-5 to TRBJ2-1; D may be TRBD1 or TRBD2 (5 bases each). Deletions cut 2 bases from V and 6 bases from J, with 8 bases between. The CDR3 is made up of 13 amino acids. Germline CDR1 MNHEY, CDR2 SVGAGI. CDR3 protein: CASSYGGTNEQFF. CDR3 nucleotides: TGTGCCAGCAGTTACGGTGGGACCAATGAGCAGTTCTTC.

This clone occurred once. The chain couples TRBV7-9 to TRBJ2-7; 9 positions agree with TRBD1. The junction had 13 bases not matched to a gene; V was cut back by 5 bases and J by 5 bases. This CDR3 region has 16 residues. In germline, CDR1 is SEHNR, CDR2 FQNEAQ (reference sequence). CDR3 in DNA: TGTGCCAGCAGCCGAGGGAGAACAGGGGGCGGGCACGAGCAGTACTTC. Protein product: CASSRGRTGGGHEQYF. Drawing the rest from reference TRBV7-9 and TRBJ2-7, the complete variable domain is DTGVSQNPRHKITKRGQNVTFRCDPISEHNRLYWYRQTLGQGPEFLTYFQNEAQLEKSRLLSDRFSAERPKGSFSTLEIQRTEQGDSAMYLCASSRGRTGGGHEQYFGPGTRLTVT.

The chain has TRBV11-2 and TRBJ2-4; no clear D gene. CDR3 size: 15 residues. Germline CDR1 SGHAT, CDR2 FQNNGV. With 0 bases removed from V and 0 bases from J, the gap between germline ends came to 6 bases. The chain's CDR3 is CASSLELSAKNIQYF. The CDR3 nucleotides read TGTGCCAGCAGCTTAGAGCTGTCAGCCAAAAACATTCAGTACTTC.

The gene calls are TRBV25-1 and TRBJ2-1, with 8 bases that match TRBD2. CDR3 length equals 15 residues. Germline V lookup: CDR1 MGHDK, CDR2 SYGVNS. The V segment lost 6 bases and the J segment 2 bases; nucleotides outside the gene matches: 6. The chain's CDR3 is CASSSTGGAYNEQFF. In nucleotides, the CDR3 is TGTGCCAGCAGCTCGACGGGGGGGGCCTACAATGAGCAGTTCTTC. Filled out from reference TRBV25-1 and TRBJ2-1, the complete variable domain reads EADIYQTPRYLVIGTGKKITLECSQTMGHDKMYWYQQDPGMELHLIHYSYGVNSTEKGDLSSESTVSRIRTEHFPLTLESARPSHTSQYLCASSSTGGAYNEQFFGPGTRLTVL.

This chain uses TRBV14 with TRBJ1-1, with a weak D call TRBD1 (6 bases). Germline V CDR1 and CDR2: SGHDN, FVKESK. Trimming removed 1 base from V and 5 bases from J, with 20 bases in between. This CDR3 comprises 17 residues. In DNA form, the CDR3 reads TGTGCCAGCAGCCAAGCCCCGCGCAGCCCAGGGGAAACTGAAGCTTTCTTT. It translates to CASSQAPRSPGETEAFF.

The chain links TRBV15 to TRBJ2-3; D is possibly TRBD2 (6 bases). Trimming took off 1 base at V and 4 bases at J, with 18 bases between the two ends. The germline gives CDR1 LNHNV, CDR2 YYDKDF (reference sequence). The CDR3 covers 17 residues. The CDR3 here is CATSRGLRGGAPDTQYF. The CDR3 coding sequence is TGTGCCACCAGCAGAGGTCTTCGCGGAGGGGCTCCAGATACGCAGTATTTT.

The J gene is TRBJ1-1, the V gene TRBV30; D uncertain. CDR3 length: 13 residues. Trimming shortened V by 3 bases and J by 4 bases, and 12 bases separated the two germline ends. CDR1 is GTSNPN and CDR2 is SVGIG in the germline V gene (reference sequence). The CDR3 DNA reads as TGTGCCTGGAGCCCTGTAGTAGGCACTGAAGCTTTCTTT. Amino acid sequence: CAWSPVVGTEAFF.

This chain's CDR3 is CASSLAGKALSRNEQFF. The CDR3 DNA sequence: TGTGCCAGCAGCTTGGCGGGGAAGGCCCTTTCTAGGAATGAGCAGTTCTTC. V is TRBV5-6 and J is TRBJ2-1; a weak D match, TRBD2 (5 bases). Germline values: CDR1 SGHDT, CDR2 YYEEEE. The CDR3 consists of 17 residues. The ends were cut back, 0 bases at V and 7 bases at J, with 20 bases in the middle.

V and J are TRBV5-6 and TRBJ2-7; tentative D call: TRBD1 (6 bases). Germline V CDR1 and CDR2: SGHDT, YYEEEE. The CDR3 consists of 16 residues. Trimming removed 4 bases from V and 0 bases from J, with 17 bases in between. CDR3 residues: CASSNPQGLGSYEQYF. The CDR3 region has the DNA TGTGCCAGCAGCAACCCACAGGGTCTCGGCTCCTACGAGCAGTACTTC.

This sequence joins TRBV28 and TRBJ2-1, with unresolved D. Germline V gene data show CDR1 as MDHEN and CDR2 as SYDVKM. The CDR3 extends over 12 amino acids. Trimming left V 2 bases short and J 10 bases short, with 9 bases between. The CDR3 here is CASSLRWMEQFF. The CDR3 region has the DNA TGTGCCAGCAGTTTAAGGTGGATGGAGCAGTTCTTC.

The chain has TRBV5-1 and TRBJ2-2; D remains unclear. Looked up from germline, CDR1 is SGHRS and CDR2 is YFSETQ. The CDR3 extends over 15 amino acids. With 0 bases removed from V and 2 bases from J, the gap between germline ends came to 8 bases. The CDR3 DNA sequence: TGCGCCAGCAGCTTGGCCGCCAGCAACACCGGGGAGCTGTTTTTT. It encodes CASSLAASNTGELFF.

This rearrangement joins TRBV6-4 to TRBJ2-2; D is perhaps TRBD1 (6 bases). Germline-derived CDR1 and CDR2 are MRHNA and SNTAGT. This CDR3 contains 16 residues. Trimming cost V 3 bases and J 0 bases, with 11 bases left between them. This CDR3 is CASSEQGRTNTGELFF. The CDR3 nucleotides are TGTGCCAGCAGTGAACAGGGCCGTACGAACACCGGGGAGCTGTTTTTT.

This chain connects TRBV11-3 to TRBJ2-7; D may be TRBD2 (5 bases). The CDR3 spans 15 residues. Trimming left V 5 bases short and J 3 bases short, with 17 bases between. Per the germline V gene, CDR1 is SGHNT and CDR2 is YENEEA. The CDR3, as DNA: TGTGCCAGCAGCCCTAGTCGGGTCGGGGACTACGAGCAGTACTTC. Translating gives CASSPSRVGDYEQYF.

The chain joins TRBV4-2 to TRBJ1-3; D is uncertain. The CDR3 loop spans 17 amino acids. Germline loops: CDR1 LGHNA, CDR2 YNFKEQ. Between the trimmed V and J ends, which lost 0 bases and 0 bases, there was a span of 12 bases. The DNA of the CDR3 is TGTGCCAGCAGCCAAGATTTTAGGCTGTACTCTGGAAACACCATATATTTT. This translates into CASSQDFRLYSGNTIYF.

This chain connects TRBV5-1 to TRBJ2-1, with 11 positions matching TRBD1. V lost 4 bases to trimming and J lost 7 bases; unmatched junction nucleotides: 7. Germline V gives CDR1 SGHRS, CDR2 YFSETQ. The CDR3 contains 15 residues. The CDR3 DNA sequence: TGCGCCAGCAGCAATACCGGGACAGGGGGTAATGAGCAGTTCTTC. Its translation: CASSNTGTGGNEQFF.

The J gene is TRBJ2-1, the V gene TRBV4-1, with D perhaps TRBD1 or TRBD2 (5 bases each). The V gene's germline CDR1 is MGHRA and CDR2 YSYEKL. The CDR3 spans 16 residues. The V end was cut by 0 bases, the J end by 8 bases, with 17 bases between. CDR3 DNA: TGCGCCAGCAGCCAAGATCGCCAGCGGCGAGGGGATGAGCAGTTCTTC. Amino acid sequence: CASSQDRQRRGDEQFF.

The sample holds one count of this clone. The rearrangement links TRBV6-1 to TRBJ2-5; 11 bases fit TRBD2. Per the germline V gene, CDR1 is MNHNS and CDR2 is SASEGT. The length of the CDR3 is 14 residues. Trimming cost V 5 bases and J 6 bases; bases outside gene matches: 5. CDR3 bases: TGTGCCAGCAGTTGGCTAGCGGGAGGACAGACCCAGTACTTC. It codes for CASSWLAGGQTQYF.

This chain joins TRBV14 and TRBJ1-1, with D possibly matching TRBD1 (6 bases). The CDR3 totals 12 residues. Germline V gene lookup returns CDR1 SGHDN and CDR2 FVKESK. With 8 bases removed from V and 5 bases from J, the gap between germline ends came to 12 bases. CDR3 region: CASGYRETEAFF. Written as DNA, the CDR3 is TGTGCCAGCGGGTACAGGGAGACTGAAGCTTTCTTT.

This clone was detected once. The chain combines TRBV7-2 with TRBJ1-3; D ambiguous. V shed 0 bases and J shed 3 bases, with 6 bases lying between them. Germline values: CDR1 SGHTA, CDR2 FQGNSA. This CDR3 region has 14 residues. The CDR3, as DNA: TGTGCCAGCAGCTTAGCCCAGCTTGGAAACACCATATATTTT. Its protein product is CASSLAQLGNTIYF.

V is TRBV9 and J is TRBJ2-7; D perhaps matches TRBD1 (6 bases). The length of the CDR3 is 13 residues. Germline lookup yields CDR1 SGDLS and CDR2 YYNGEE. V was clipped by 5 bases and J by 0 bases, with 9 bases between them. CDR3: CASSRDISYEQYF. CDR3 in DNA: TGTGCCAGCAGTCGGGACATCTCCTACGAGCAGTACTTC.

The rearrangement uses TRBV27 and TRBJ2-7, with D maybe TRBD1 (6 bases). Looked up from germline, CDR1 is MNHEY and CDR2 is SMNVEV (reference sequence). V was cut by 8 bases and J by 3 bases, with 17 bases left in between. The CDR3 is 14 residues long. As DNA, the CDR3 is TGTGCCAGCCGAGGTGGGACAAGGCTCTACGAGCAGTACTTC. This gives the protein CASRGGTRLYEQYF.